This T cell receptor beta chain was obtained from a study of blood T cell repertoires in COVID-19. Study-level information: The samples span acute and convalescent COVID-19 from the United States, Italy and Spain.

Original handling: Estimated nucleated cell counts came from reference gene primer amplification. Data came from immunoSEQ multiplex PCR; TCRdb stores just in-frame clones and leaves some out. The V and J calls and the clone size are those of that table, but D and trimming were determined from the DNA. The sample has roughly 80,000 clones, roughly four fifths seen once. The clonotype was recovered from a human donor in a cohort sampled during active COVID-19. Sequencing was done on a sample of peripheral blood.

CDR3 in DNA: TGTGCCTGTTCAGGGGTGCCTGGAAACACCATATATTTT. This translates into CACSGVPGNTIYF. The chain couples TRBV30 to TRBJ1-3, with TRBD1 as a possible D gene (6 bases). Germline-derived CDR1 and CDR2 are GTSNPN and SVGIG (reference sequence). This CDR3 comprises 13 residues. V lost 6 bases and J 2 bases, leaving 11 bases between the germline ends. The full variable domain, in which reference TRBV30 and TRBJ1-3 provide the parts outside the CDR3, is SQTIHQWPATLVQPVGSPLSLECTVEGTSNPNLYWYRQAAGRGLQLLFYSVGIGQISSEVPQNLSASRPQDRQFILSSKKLLLSDSGFYLCACSGVPGNTIYFGEGSWLTVV.